This T cell receptor beta chain was recovered during a study of glioma-infiltrating T cells after dendritic cell vaccination. Profiling relied on immunoSEQ multiplex PCR, and the TCRdb table lists in-frame clones only, not all of them. The profile shows just over 95,000 clones, 79% of them singletons. CDR3 size: 14 residues. Germline assignment: CDR1 SNHLY and CDR2 FYNNEI. Deletions cut 2 bases from V and 4 bases from J, with 11 bases between. V and J are TRBV2 and TRBJ1-2, with D maybe TRBD1 (6 bases). Sequencing was performed on blood, taken before dendritic cell vaccination. This TCR was recovered from a human donor with glioblastoma. CDR3 loop: CASSEQGLGYGYTF. The CDR3, as DNA: TGTGCCAGCAGTGAACAGGGGCTGGGCTATGGCTACACCTTC. The full variable domain, its missing parts supplied by reference TRBV2 and TRBJ1-2, is EPEVTQTPSHQVTQMGQEVILRCVPISNHLYFYWYRQILGQKVEFLVSFYNNEISEKSEIFDDQFSVERPDGSNFTLKIRSTKLEDSAMYFCASSEQGLGYGYTFGSGTRLTVV.